This T cell receptor beta chain is from a study of shared T cell receptors in the human thymus (dated by TCRdb to the early 2020s). As for the study more broadly: The study investigated the way shared, self-reactive T-cell receptor alpha chains are produced in the human thymus.

Library generation was performed with the immunoSEQ multiplex PCR assay. TCRdb took this table from immuneACCESS and kept in-frame rearrangements with V and J called. Such tables lack part of the clones; where checked against another copy, unresolved V genes explain under half of the gap, and the rest is unexplained. The sample data list 700,000 to 750,000 clones, and approximately 83% of these were observed just once. Of the sample, over 0.008% falls within the top ten clones. With respect to this clone: Its antigen specificity is not known. The input lacks base qualities; no much larger clone sits a single base away.

These data were also reused for a study on human thymus T cells. Per that second paper: Donors were immunologically healthy infants undergoing open corrective cardiac surgery for congenital heart defects in Finland. Thymus tissue was collected as surgical resects that were removed during corrective cardiac surgery. Biased V and J gene segment usage appeared to be present in both thymic and peripheral blood repertoires. Highly overlapping thymic TCR repertoires among unrelated individuals were reported in the related research. TCR alpha and beta repertoires from fewer than ten infant thymus samples and a few related peripheral blood samples were characterized in the study. Donor ages ranged from roughly 6 to 244 days, and the cohort comprised roughly 6 male and two female infants. Thymocytes were freed from the tissue by mechanical means and kept at -70 degrees C as pellets of roughly 8.5-31 million cells. Genomic DNA was extracted from frozen cell pellets with a QIAsymphony instrument. The immunoSEQ multiplex PCR assay was used to amplify the TCRB and TCRAD loci from a standardized quantity of quality-controlled genomic DNA. The amplicons spanned the V(D)J region and were long enough to cover the CDR3 and allow V and J genes to be identified. The commercial immunoSEQ service was used to sequence amplicons on an Illumina platform. Primer bias and sequencing errors were corrected using previously described methods, and TCRAD and TCRB definitions followed the IMGT database. The repertoires were analysed using immunoSEQ Analyzer 3.0 and VDJTools for basic statistics, V/J segment usage, diversity estimates, rarefaction and pairwise overlap. Diversity was estimated with Chao1, ChaoE, Efron-Thisted, Shannon and inverse Simpson indices, and also on datasets down-sampled to the smallest sample. Repertoire overlap was assessed by strict matching of CDR3 nucleotide sequence, V gene and J gene, and clustering was done by Jaccard-based multidimensional scaling. Thymus samples yielded on average around 850,000 unique TCRB clonotypes, compared with roughly 92,000 from blood samples.

The sequence was obtained from a girl less than two years old with a congenital heart defect. Donor details come from another sample of the same person, matched by shared clones. The sequenced sample consisted of thymocytes.

The CDR3 sequence is CASSVDGPRAGELECWGYTF. The DNA is as follows: TGTGCCAGCAGTGTTGACGGACCCCGGGCAGGGGAGCTTGAATGTTGGGGCTACACCTTC. The V gene is TRBV6-1 and the J gene is TRBJ1-2; TRBD1 is a possible D gene, resting on 6 matching bases. V loses 4 bases of germline sequence and J loses 8 bases, and the interval between the two ends is 35 bases. Reading from cysteine to phenylalanine, the CDR3 counts 20 amino acids. Of the read, only the CDR3 DNA is kept; its 60 bases are in frame from base 1. CDR1 and CDR2 are drawn from the germline V gene: MNHNS, SASEGT.